The 11 T cell receptor beta chains presented below share a single source sample, sequenced in a study of T-cell reconstitution after alpha-beta-depleted transplantation in children. Library preparation (for TCRbeta) was performed with unique molecular identifiers. TCRdb analysed the PCR reads with MiXCR anew, one entry per CDR3 protein. Of fewer than 400,000 distinct CDR3 sequences in the sample, about a quarter were seen once. This specimen was PBMCs, mostly from graft donor cells, taken 180 days after TCRalphabeta/CD19-depleted stem cell transplant. The source is a male patient younger than 18 who had a stem cell transplant for acute lymphoblastic leukemia, so the T cells may come from the graft donor.

V usage is TRBV12-3 or TRBV12-4 and J usage is TRBJ2-7, with D possibly being TRBD2 (6 bases). V shed 5 bases and J shed 5 bases, with 22 bases lying between them. This CDR3 region has 16 residues. The CDR3 loop is CASSPHRRAGIDEQYF. Written as DNA, the CDR3 is TGTGCCAGCAGTCCCCACAGGCGGGCGGGGATAGACGAGCAGTACTTC.

This clonotype was counted between two and nine times. The V gene is TRBV10-3, the J gene TRBJ2-5; TRBD2 is a possible D gene (5 bases). V lost 5 bases, J lost 5 bases, and 18 bases lay in between. The V gene's germline CDR1 is ENHRY and CDR2 SYGVKD. The CDR3 spans 15 residues. The CDR3 region is CAISRGSQRLETQYF. The CDR3 DNA reads TGTGCCATCAGTCGAGGGTCCCAAAGGTTGGAGACCCAGTACTTC.

This clonotype was picked up many times. The rearrangement joins TRBV29-1 to TRBJ2-7; D unresolved. V was clipped by 4 bases and J by 5 bases, with 3 bases between them. CDR3 length equals 9 residues. Germline V gives CDR1 SQVTM, CDR2 ANQGSEA. CDR3 region: CSVVHEQYF. The CDR3 bases are TGCAGCGTTGTGCACGAGCAGTACTTC.

This chain links TRBV27 with TRBJ2-2, with D perhaps TRBD1 (5 bases). The CDR3 has 17 residues. The germline V gene has CDR1 MNHEY and CDR2 SMNVEV (reference sequence). Trimming took 2 bases from V and 3 from J, leaving 16 bases between them. The CDR3 loop is CASSLAVPGSYTGELFF. Written as DNA, the CDR3 is TGTGCCAGCAGTTTAGCAGTCCCAGGGTCTTACACCGGGGAGCTGTTTTTT.

V usage is TRBV5-1 and J usage is TRBJ2-1; 10 nucleotides agree with TRBD2. V gave up 4 bases and J gave up 6 bases; unmatched junction bases: 1. Germline values: CDR1 SGHRS, CDR2 YFSETQ. This CDR3 has 13 amino acids. Here the CDR3 DNA reads TGCGCCAGCAGCCGACTAGCGGGCAATGAGCAGTTCTTC. Residues: CASSRLAGNEQFF.

This chain uses TRBV15 with TRBJ1-4, with no clear D. Germline V gene data show CDR1 as LNHNV and CDR2 as YYDKDF (reference sequence). Trimming stripped 0 bases from V and 0 bases from J, with 8 bases between. The CDR3 is 16 residues long. The CDR3 nucleotides are TGTGCCACCAGCAGAGATCCCTCCTCAACTAATGAAAAACTGTTTTTT. This translates into CATSRDPSSTNEKLFF.

The table lists this clonotype with many counts. This rearrangement joins TRBV10-3 to TRBJ2-7; weak D call: TRBD1 (5 bases). Germline lookup yields CDR1 ENHRY and CDR2 SYGVKD. Trimming shortened V by 2 bases and J by 5 bases, and 10 bases separated the two germline ends. The CDR3 has 13 amino acids. CDR3 region: CAISEKGVNEQYF. CDR3 coding DNA: TGTGCCATCAGTGAGAAAGGGGTTAACGAGCAGTACTTC.

The V and J genes are TRBV7-9 and TRBJ1-3; 7 positions match TRBD1. The CDR3 spans 16 residues. Germline values: CDR1 SEHNR, CDR2 FQNEAQ (reference sequence). With V trimmed by 5 bases and J by 3 bases, 10 bases remained unmatched. DNA for the CDR3: TGTGCCAGCAGCCATCAAAAGGGGGCATTTGGAAACACCATATATTTT. Translated: CASSHQKGAFGNTIYF.

The V gene is TRBV25-1, the J gene TRBJ2-5; D may correspond to TRBD1 or TRBD2 (7 bases each). The germline CDR1 and CDR2 sequences are MGHDK and SYGVNS. The CDR3 is 13 residues long. The V and J ends lost 6 bases and 1 base respectively, with 9 bases between them. The CDR3 region has the DNA TGTGCCAGCAGCAGGGGGGGCCAAGAGACCCAGTACTTC. This translates into CASSRGGQETQYF.

With respect to this clonotype: At one end the junction does not follow the germline gene, possibly because of a read error. The chain links TRBV15 to TRBJ2-1; 11 bases line up with TRBD1. CDR3 length: 16 amino acids. Germline V gene lookup returns CDR1 LNHNV and CDR2 YYDKDF (reference sequence). DNA for the CDR3: TGTGCCACCAGCAGGGTCCGGGACAGGGGGGGCAATGAGCATTTCTTC. This gives the protein CATSRVRDRGGNEHFF.

V and J are TRBV29-1 and TRBJ1-3; 7 bases align to TRBD1. V lost 6 bases, J lost 3 bases, and 11 bases stayed unmatched. This CDR3 has 15 amino acids. Germline CDR1 reads SQVTM; CDR2 reads ANQGSEA. The CDR3 DNA reads as TGCAGCGTCAGGACAGGCGTGGAAAGTGGAAACACCATATATTTT. Translating gives CSVRTGVESGNTIYF.